This TCR beta chain was identified in a study of type 1 and type 2 diabetes patients. Around 10 milliliters of peripheral blood were drawn from each donor. The PCR template was genomic DNA. A primer set of 30 forward and 13 reverse primers amplified the CDR3. TCRdb ran MiXCR on the multiplex PCR reads and lists one entry per CDR3 protein. The profile covers about 290,000 distinct CDR3 sequences, with roughly 48% appearing a single time and roughly 15% taken by the ten largest. V was shortened by 1 base and J by 5 bases, with 8 bases between the two germline ends. Germline CDR1 reads SGHDN; CDR2 reads FVKESK. The CDR3 totals 13 residues.

Input material: peripheral blood mononuclear cells (PBMCs). The V and J genes are TRBV14 and TRBJ1-1, with unresolved D. This receptor was identified in a man aged 18 to 29 with type 2 diabetes. CDR3 residues: CASSQGGSTEAFF. CDR3 bases: TGTGCCAGCAGCCAAGGGGGTAGTACTGAAGCTTTCTTT.